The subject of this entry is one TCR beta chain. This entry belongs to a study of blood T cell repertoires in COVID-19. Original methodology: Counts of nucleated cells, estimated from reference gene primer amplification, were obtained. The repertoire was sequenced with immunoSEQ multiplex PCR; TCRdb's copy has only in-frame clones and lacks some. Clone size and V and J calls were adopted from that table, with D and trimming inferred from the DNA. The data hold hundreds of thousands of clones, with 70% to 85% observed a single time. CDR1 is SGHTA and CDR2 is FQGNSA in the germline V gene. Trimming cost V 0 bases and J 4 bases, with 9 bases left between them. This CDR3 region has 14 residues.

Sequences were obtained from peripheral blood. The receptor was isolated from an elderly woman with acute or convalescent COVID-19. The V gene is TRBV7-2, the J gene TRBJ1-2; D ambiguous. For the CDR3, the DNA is TGTGCCAGCAGCTTAGCGAACAGCGGCTATGGCTACACCTTC. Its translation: CASSLANSGYGYTF.